This TCR beta chain was sequenced for a study of shared clonotypes between healthy human individuals. The V end was cut by 3 bases, the J end by 2 bases, with 7 bases between. Germline lookup yields CDR1 ENHRY and CDR2 SYGVKD. This CDR3 is built from 13 residues. Evenly divided among several immunoSEQ plates was the genomic DNA of each subset. This table comes from immunoSEQ multiplex PCR, and its TCRdb copy is limited to in-frame clones, with some not included. Altogether about 2.2 million clones are present, approximately 94% being singletons, with the ten largest covering 1.7%. CD8 cells regarded as naive lacked CD45RO, were positively chosen for CCR7, and omitted terminally differentiated effector memory CD45RA+ cells. HIV-negative, healthy adults without recent acute infections or vaccinations were the donors.

The material sequenced was naive CD8+ T cells from PBMCs. The source of this sequence is a man aged 18 to 35 in good health. Some clones in this sample may be carry-over from other donors' samples. The rearrangement joins TRBV10-3 to TRBJ1-2; D perhaps matches TRBD1 (6 bases). CDR3 nucleotide sequence: TGTGCCATCAGTGATACAGGGAACTATGGCTACACCTTC. Its protein product is CAISDTGNYGYTF.